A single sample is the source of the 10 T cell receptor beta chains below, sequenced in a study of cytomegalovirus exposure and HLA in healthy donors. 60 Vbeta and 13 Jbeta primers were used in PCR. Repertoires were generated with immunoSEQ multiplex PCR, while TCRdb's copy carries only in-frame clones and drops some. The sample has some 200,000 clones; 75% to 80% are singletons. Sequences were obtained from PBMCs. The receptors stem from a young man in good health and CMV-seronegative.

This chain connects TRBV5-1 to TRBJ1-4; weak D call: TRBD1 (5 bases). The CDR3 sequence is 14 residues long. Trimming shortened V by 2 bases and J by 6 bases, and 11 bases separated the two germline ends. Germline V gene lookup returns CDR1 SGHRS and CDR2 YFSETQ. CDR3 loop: CASSLRGIDEKLFF. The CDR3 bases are TGCGCCAGCAGCTTACGGGGGATAGATGAAAAACTGTTTTTT. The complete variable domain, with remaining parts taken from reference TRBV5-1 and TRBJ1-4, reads KAGVTQTPRYLIKTRGQQVTLSCSPISGHRSVSWYQQTPGQGLQFLFEYFSETQRNKGNFPGRFSGRQFSNSRSEMNVSTLELGDSALYLCASSLRGIDEKLFFGSGTQLSVL.

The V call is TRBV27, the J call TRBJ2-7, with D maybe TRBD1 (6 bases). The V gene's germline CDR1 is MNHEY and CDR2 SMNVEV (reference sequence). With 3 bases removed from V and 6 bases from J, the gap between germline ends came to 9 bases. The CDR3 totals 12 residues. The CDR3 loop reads CASSLTGCEQYF. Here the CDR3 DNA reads TGTGCCAGCAGTTTGACAGGTTGCGAGCAGTACTTC.

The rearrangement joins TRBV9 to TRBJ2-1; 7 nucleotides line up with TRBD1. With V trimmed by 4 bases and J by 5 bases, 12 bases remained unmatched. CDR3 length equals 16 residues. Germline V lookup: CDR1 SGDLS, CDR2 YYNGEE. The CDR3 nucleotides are TGTGCCAGCAGCATCCTGTCCGGGACAGCGAACAATGAGCAGTTCTTC. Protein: CASSILSGTANNEQFF.

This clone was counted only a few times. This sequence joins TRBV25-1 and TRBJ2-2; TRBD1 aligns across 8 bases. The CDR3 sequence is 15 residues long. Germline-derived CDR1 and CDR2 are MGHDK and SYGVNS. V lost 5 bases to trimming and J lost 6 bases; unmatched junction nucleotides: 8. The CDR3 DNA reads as TGTGCCAGCAGTACCAGGACAGGGCCGGCCGGGGAGCTGTTTTTT. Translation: CASSTRTGPAGELFF.

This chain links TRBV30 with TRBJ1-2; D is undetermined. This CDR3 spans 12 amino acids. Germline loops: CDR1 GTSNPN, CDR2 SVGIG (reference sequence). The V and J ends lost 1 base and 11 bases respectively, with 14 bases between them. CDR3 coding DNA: TGTGCCTGGAGTGCGCTAACGACCGGGTACACCTTC. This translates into CAWSALTTGYTF.

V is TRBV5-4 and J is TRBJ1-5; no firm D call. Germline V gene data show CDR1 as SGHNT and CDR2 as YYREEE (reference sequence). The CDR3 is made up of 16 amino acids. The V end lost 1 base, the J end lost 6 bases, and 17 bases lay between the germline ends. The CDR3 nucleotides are TGTGCCAGCAGCTTGTTTCGGTGGTCAGCGAGTCAGCCCCAGCATTTT. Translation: CASSLFRWSASQPQHF.

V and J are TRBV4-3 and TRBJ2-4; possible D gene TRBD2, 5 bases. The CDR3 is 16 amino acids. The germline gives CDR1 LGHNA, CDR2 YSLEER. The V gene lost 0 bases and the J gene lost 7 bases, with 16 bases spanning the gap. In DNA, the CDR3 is TGCGCCAGCAGCCAAGAGTGGAGGAACTATATGAACATTCAGTACTTC. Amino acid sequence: CASSQEWRNYMNIQYF.

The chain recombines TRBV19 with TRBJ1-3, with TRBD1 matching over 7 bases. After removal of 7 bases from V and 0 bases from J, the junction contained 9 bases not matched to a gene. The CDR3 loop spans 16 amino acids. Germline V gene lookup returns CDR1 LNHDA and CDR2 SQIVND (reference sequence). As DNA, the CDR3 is TGTGCCAGTATCTTAGGAGACAGGGCCTCTGGAAACACCATATATTTT. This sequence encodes CASILGDRASGNTIYF.

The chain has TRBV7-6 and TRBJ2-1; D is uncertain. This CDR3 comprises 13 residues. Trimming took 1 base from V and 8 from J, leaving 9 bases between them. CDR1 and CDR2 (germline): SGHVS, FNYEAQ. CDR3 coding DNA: TGTGCCAGCAGCTTAGTTCAGTTCGATGAGCAGTTCTTC. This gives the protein CASSLVQFDEQFF.

In DNA form, the CDR3 reads TGTGCCAGCAGCCCACGGACAGGGGACTACGAGCAGTACTTC. The encoded protein is CASSPRTGDYEQYF. The chain joins TRBV7-9 to TRBJ2-7, with 9 bases aligning to TRBD1. The CDR3 totals 14 residues. Trimming took 5 bases from V and 3 from J; bases not matched to a gene: 5. Germline CDR1 is SEHNR and CDR2 is FQNEAQ (reference sequence).